The clone carrying this T cell receptor beta chain was counted a single time. What it binds is unknown. The PCR had 60 Vbeta and 13 Jbeta primers. Assay: immunoSEQ multiplex PCR; the TCRdb copy retains only in-frame clones and omits some. The data contain 150,000 to 200,000 clones, 87% of them singletons. The sample originates from a study of cytomegalovirus exposure and HLA in healthy donors. Turning to the study itself: Caucasian-associated ancestry cluster membership applied to under 85% of 398 genotyped donors. Study-wide findings and caveats: A later analysis revealed that TCR association rates differed between HLA loci, peaking at DRB1 and bottoming out at HLA-C. A later analysis linked a missense variant in DCLRE1C to the trimming of TCR beta V and J genes.

The TCR comes from a girl less than two years old in good health and CMV-seronegative. Sequenced: PBMCs.

The DNA for the CDR3 is TGTGCCAGCAGCTTAGATTGGCGGGGGGCAGGAAGAGGCTACACCTTC. It codes for CASSLDWRGAGRGYTF. The chain couples TRBV7-8 to TRBJ1-2, with D maybe TRBD1 (6 bases). The length of the CDR3 is 16 residues. CDR1 is SGHVS, CDR2 FQNEAQ, per germline. V was clipped by 1 base and J by 8 bases, with 20 bases between them. Using reference TRBV7-8 and TRBJ1-2 for the parts outside the CDR3, the full variable domain is GAGVSQSPRYKVAKRGQDVALRCDPISGHVSLFWYQQALGQGPEFLTYFQNEAQLDKSGLPSDRFFAERPEGSVSTLKIQRTQQEDSAVYLCASSLDWRGAGRGYTFGSGTRLTVV.